Listed here is a single T cell receptor (beta chain). Its antigen is undetermined. This specimen belongs to a study of CD8 T cells in Susac syndrome. Sequencing of TCR beta was performed on blood CD8+ and CD4+ T cells. Negative isolation was applied to CD8+ and CD4+ T cells, and FACS enrichment was applied to TEMRA cells. Study findings and constraints: Acknowledgment was made by the study that its TCR sequencing and HLA analysis involved a relatively small number of individuals.

The V gene's germline CDR1 is DFQATT and CDR2 SNEGSKA (reference sequence). V was trimmed by 0 bases and J by 4 bases, leaving 12 bases between them. The CDR3 is 15 residues long. RNA totalling about 0.45 to 1 ug underwent reverse transcription with random hexamers. TCRdb re-derived calls from the immunoSEQ multiplex PCR reads in MiXCR, one entry per CDR3 protein. The data contain about 300,000 distinct CDR3 sequences, 75% to 90% of them singletons. Material for sequencing was CD8+ T cells from PBMCs. This sequence originates from a human donor with multiple sclerosis. The chain joins TRBV20-1 to TRBJ2-2, with D maybe TRBD1 (6 bases). CDR3 nucleotides: TGCAGTGCTAGAGATCAGGGGCTGGTCACCGGGGAGCTGTTTTTT. Translating gives CSARDQGLVTGELFF.